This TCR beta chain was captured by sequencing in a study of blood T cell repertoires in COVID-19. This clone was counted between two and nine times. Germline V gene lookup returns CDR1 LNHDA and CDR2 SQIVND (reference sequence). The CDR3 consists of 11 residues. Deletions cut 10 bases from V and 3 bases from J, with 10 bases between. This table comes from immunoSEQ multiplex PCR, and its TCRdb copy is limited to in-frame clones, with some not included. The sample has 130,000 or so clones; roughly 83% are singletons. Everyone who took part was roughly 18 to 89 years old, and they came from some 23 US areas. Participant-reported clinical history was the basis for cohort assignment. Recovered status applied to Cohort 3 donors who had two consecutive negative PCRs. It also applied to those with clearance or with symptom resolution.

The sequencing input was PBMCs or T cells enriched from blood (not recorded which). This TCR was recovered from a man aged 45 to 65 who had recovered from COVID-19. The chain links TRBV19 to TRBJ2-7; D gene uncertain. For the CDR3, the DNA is TGTGCCACATCGGGTCGCTACGAGCAGTACTTC. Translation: CATSGRYEQYF.